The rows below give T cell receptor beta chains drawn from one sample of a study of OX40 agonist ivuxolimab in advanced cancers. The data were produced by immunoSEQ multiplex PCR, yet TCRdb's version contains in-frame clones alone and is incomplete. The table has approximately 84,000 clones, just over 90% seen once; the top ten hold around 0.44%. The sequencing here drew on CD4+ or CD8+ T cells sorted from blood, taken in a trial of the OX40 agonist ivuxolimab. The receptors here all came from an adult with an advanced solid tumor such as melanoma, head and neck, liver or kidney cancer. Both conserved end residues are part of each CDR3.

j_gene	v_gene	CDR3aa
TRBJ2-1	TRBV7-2	CASSSRTSGGYNEQFF
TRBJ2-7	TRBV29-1	CSVELGEQYF
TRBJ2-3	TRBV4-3	CASSQVASRDTQYF
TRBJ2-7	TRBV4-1	CASSQGQPGLGSHISSYEQYF
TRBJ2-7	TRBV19	CASGDSASSYEQYF
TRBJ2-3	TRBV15	CATSKGQGTFTDTQYF
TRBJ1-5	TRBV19	CASSRGGDSNQPQHF
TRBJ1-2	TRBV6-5	CASSRPGASGGYTF
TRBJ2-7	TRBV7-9	CASSTRTSYEQYF
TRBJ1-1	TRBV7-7	CASAPPRQLLNTEAFF